The sequence of this T cell receptor beta chain was determined in a study of shared clonotypes between healthy human individuals. General study results and limits: Memory subsets generally showed lower estimated richness than naive subsets.

About this clone: What it binds is unknown.

Deep was the level at which the assay was run. Clones were sequenced by immunoSEQ multiplex PCR, and TCRdb holds only the in-frame ones, with some missing. The sample shows over a million clones, 98% of them seen only once. The receptor comes from a man younger than 40 in good health. Sample: naive CD4+ T cells sorted from blood. Described subset: CD45RA+ positively selected.

This chain's CDR3 is CASSLLPLQGKNTEAFF. In DNA, the CDR3 is TGTGCCAGCTCTTTACTTCCCCTACAGGGGAAGAACACTGAAGCTTTCTTT. The rearrangement links TRBV28 to TRBJ1-1, with 7 bases aligning to TRBD1. The trim removed 8 bases at V and 1 base at J, leaving 16 bases unmatched. Germline V gives CDR1 MDHEN, CDR2 SYDVKM. The CDR3 length is 17 residues.